These T cell receptor beta chains were read from a single sample in a study of T cells after yellow fever vaccination. TCRdb used MiXCR to reprocess the 5' RACE reads, holding one entry per CDR3 protein. The profile shows hundreds of thousands of distinct CDR3 sequences, around 4% of them singletons. Sequencing was performed on PBMCs, taken on the day of the yellow fever booster vaccination. Receptor source: a man between 18 and 29 years old who received the YFV17D yellow fever vaccine. Both conserved end residues are part of each CDR3. D genes are given only for firm matches. Rows may omit the clone size; those that give it use once, few, many or a size class.

V: TRBV7-3; J: TRBJ2-1; D: NA; size: NA; DNA: TGTGCCAGCAGCTTAACTGGGTGGGGGCTTAAGGAAAATGAGCAGTTCTTC; CDR3: CASSLTGWGLKENEQFF
V: TRBV4-3; J: TRBJ1-2; D: NA; size: many; DNA: TGCGCCAGCAGCCAAACTGACGGACACAATGGCTACACCTTC; CDR3: CASSQTDGHNGYTF
V: TRBV6-5; J: TRBJ2-3; D: TRBD2; size: NA; DNA: TGTGCCAGCAGTACAGAGCGGGGGGCGACAGATACGCAGTATTTT; CDR3: CASSTERGATDTQYF
V: TRBV20-1; J: TRBJ1-2; D: NA; size: few; DNA: TGCAGTGCTAGAGTCTGGGGGGAAGCTAACTATGGCTACACCTTC; CDR3: CSARVWGEANYGYTF
V: TRBV5-1; J: TRBJ1-1; D: NA; size: many; DNA: TGTGCCAGCAGTTTCCAAGGGAACACTGAAGCTTTCTTT; CDR3: CASSFQGNTEAFF
V: TRBV6-5; J: TRBJ1-3; D: NA; size: NA; DNA: TGTGCCAGCAGTTATGAGGCGTACGGAAACACCATATATTTT; CDR3: CASSYEAYGNTIYF
V: TRBV7-9; J: TRBJ2-3; D: NA; size: many; DNA: TGTGCCAGCAGCGCACGACAGGTGCGAGATACGCAGTATTTT; CDR3: CASSARQVRDTQYF
V: TRBV7-2; J: TRBJ1-1; D: NA; size: NA; DNA: TGTGCCAGCAGCTTAGCCGGTCCCCCTTTGCTGAACACTGAAGCTTTCTTT; CDR3: CASSLAGPPLLNTEAFF
V: TRBV24-1; J: TRBJ2-1; D: TRBD1; size: many; DNA: TGTGCCACCAGTGACGCGGGACAGGGGGCCCATGAGCAGTTCTTC; CDR3: CATSDAGQGAHEQFF
V: TRBV6-5; J: TRBJ1-2; D: TRBD1; size: few; DNA: TGTGCCAGCGGCCAACAGGGGCTTAACTATGGCTACACCTTC; CDR3: CASGQQGLNYGYTF
V: TRBV27; J: TRBJ1-2; D: NA; size: many; DNA: TGTGCCAGCAGCCCGATGAGGAACTATGGCTACACCTTC; CDR3: CASSPMRNYGYTF
V: TRBV6-5; J: TRBJ2-1; D: NA; size: few; DNA: TGTGCCAGCTCGGAGGGCGGGGTCACGGGGTCCTACAATGAGCAGTTCTTC; CDR3: CASSEGGVTGSYNEQFF
V: TRBV10-3; J: TRBJ1-2; D: TRBD1; size: few; DNA: TGTGCCTTGGCGGCGGAGGCAGGGGGGGACTATGGCTACACCTTC; CDR3: CALAAEAGGDYGYTF
V: TRBV4-2; J: TRBJ2-1; D: TRBD2; size: many; DNA: TGTGCCAGCAGCCAACACGGGGGGGTGCTCTACAATGAGCAGTTCTTC; CDR3: CASSQHGGVLYNEQFF
V: TRBV18; J: TRBJ2-5; D: NA; size: many; DNA: TGTGCCAGCTCAGCCGGGACTGGTCGAGAGACCCAGTACTTC; CDR3: CASSAGTGRETQYF
V: TRBV7-2; J: TRBJ2-2; D: NA; size: NA; DNA: TGTGCCAGCAGATCGGACGGAACGAACACCGGGGAGCTGTTTTTT; CDR3: CASRSDGTNTGELFF
V: TRBV15; J: TRBJ2-4; D: NA; size: many; DNA: TGTGCCACCAGCAGATTGCCACAGGGTAAAAACATTCAGTACTTC; CDR3: CATSRLPQGKNIQYF
V: TRBV7-9; J: TRBJ1-2; D: NA; size: few; DNA: TGTGCCAGCAGCTTATTCGCGGGGACATTTGCTAACTATGGCTACACCTTC; CDR3: CASSLFAGTFANYGYTF
V: TRBV7-9; J: TRBJ2-3; D: NA; size: NA; DNA: TGTGCCAGCAGTCCCCTAGAAGATACGCAGTATTTT; CDR3: CASSPLEDTQYF
V: TRBV5-1; J: TRBJ2-5; D: NA; size: many; DNA: TGCGCCAGCACCGGGGCCGGAAACCAAGAGACCCAGTACTTC; CDR3: CASTGAGNQETQYF
V: TRBV5-1; J: TRBJ2-5; D: NA; size: many; DNA: TGCGCCAGCAGAGACCAAGAAACCCAGTACTTC; CDR3: CASRDQETQYF
V: TRBV6-4; J: TRBJ2-5; D: NA; size: many; DNA: TGTGCCAGCAGTGACAGGGAAGGAGAGACCCAGTACTTC; CDR3: CASSDREGETQYF
V: TRBV10-1; J: TRBJ1-1; D: NA; size: once; DNA: TGCGCCAGCAGTGCCGTCGGACGGCTGAACACTGAAGCTTTCTTT; CDR3: CASSAVGRLNTEAFF
V: TRBV6-6; J: TRBJ1-5; D: TRBD1; size: many; DNA: TGTGCCAGCAGTTACTCGGACAGGGCCCAGCCCCAGCATTTT; CDR3: CASSYSDRAQPQHF
V: TRBV7-6; J: TRBJ2-1; D: TRBD2; size: many; DNA: TGTGCCAGCAGCTTACTAGCGGGTCCGAGCTCCTACAATGAGCAGTTCTTC; CDR3: CASSLLAGPSSYNEQFF
V: TRBV7-6; J: TRBJ1-5; D: NA; size: many; DNA: TGTGCCAGCAGCTTAGGGGGTCAGGGTGGCAATCAGCCCCAGCATTTT; CDR3: CASSLGGQGGNQPQHF
V: TRBV12-3/TRBV12-4; J: TRBJ1-3; D: NA; size: few; DNA: TGTGCCAGCACCCCCCAGGACAGCTCTGGAAACACCATATATTTT; CDR3: CASTPQDSSGNTIYF
V: TRBV4-3; J: TRBJ1-6; D: NA; size: many; DNA: TGCGCCAGCAGCCAAATTCAGGGGCCAAGGGATTCACCCCTCCACTTT; CDR3: CASSQIQGPRDSPLHF
V: TRBV9; J: TRBJ1-1; D: NA; size: few; DNA: TGTGCCAGCAGCGCCCGAACACAGCTTAACACTGAAGCTTTCTTT; CDR3: CASSARTQLNTEAFF
V: TRBV10-3; J: TRBJ2-7; D: NA; size: few; DNA: TGTGCCATCGGAAAAGGGTTGTACGAGCAGTACTTC; CDR3: CAIGKGLYEQYF
V: TRBV5-1; J: TRBJ2-3; D: TRBD1; size: NA; DNA: TGCGCCAGCAGCCCGGACAGGGGAGATACGCAGTATTTT; CDR3: CASSPDRGDTQYF